This T cell receptor (beta chain) was documented in a study of regulatory T cells in long-lasting Graves disease (dated by TCRdb to about 2021). Looking at the study overall: Newly diagnosed Graves' disease patients had taken antithyroid drugs for less than 3 months. This study used TCR sequencing and RNA sequencing of peripheral blood to compare persistent Graves' disease patients against newly diagnosed Graves' disease patients. The study was conducted in China and was registered as a clinical trial. A total of about 33 samples were covered by TCR sequencing, comprising roughly 13 persistent and roughly 20 newly diagnosed Graves' disease patients. What the authors observed across the whole study: Sequencing and analysis were restricted to the TCR beta chain. Patients with persistent disease shared more public clonotypes (under 3,000) than newly diagnosed patients did (roughly 970). Persistent disease showed preferential use of TRBV28, TRBJ1-2 and TRBJ2-5, whereas newly diagnosed disease favored TRBV20-1 and TRBJ2-1. Compared with newly diagnosed patients, persistent Graves' disease patients had lower TCR Shannon entropy and fewer highly expanded clones, which suggests clonal expansion. Only peripheral blood was studied, because thyroid tissue, the primary lesion, was inaccessible. The authors noted that the small sample size was a limitation that may lower accuracy.

The intended sense of this specimen's time point label: newly diagnosed GD, antithyroid drugs for less than 3 months. For both TCR sequencing and RNA sequencing, RNA was extracted from PBMCs in TRIzol. Graves' disease was diagnosed according to American Thyroid Association guidelines. Recruitment of patients was carried out at an endocrinology department in Xi'an, China. Each patient gave around 9.2 milliliters of peripheral blood, collected in an EDTA anticoagulant tube. PBMCs were isolated by Ficoll Paque Plus density gradient separation without further T cell sorting. An Agilent 2100 Bioanalyzer and agarose gel were used to assess RNA quality, and a NanoDrop 2000 was used to measure RNA concentration. The CDR3 measures 14 amino acids from cysteine to phenylalanine. CDR3 DNA only is kept here, 42 bases in frame from base 1. Via the germline V gene, CDR1 is MGHRA and CDR2 YSYEKL. Trimming removed 2 bases from V and 7 bases from J, leaving 12 bases between the germline ends.

Comments on this clonotype: The antigen it binds to is not known. No base qualities exist here, and no much larger clone lies one base off it.

Library method: multiplex PCR. TCRdb records Illumina HiSeq 4000 as the sequencer. CDR3 regions were amplified by Arm-PCR with iRepertoire HTBI primers to construct TCR beta libraries. PCR products were gel purified before sequencing. The authors processed their data as follows. Gene usage analysis of CDR3 amino acid clonotypes relied on the approximately 60 TRBV and more than twelve TRBJ segments identified across samples. Filtered high-quality paired reads were merged into contigs using COPE and FqMerger. Contigs were aligned with BLAST to IMGT TRBV, TRBD and TRBJ reference genes, and CDR3 was defined per IMGT. Any clonotype with a frequency above 0.1% was counted as a highly expanded clone. Repertoire diversity was measured by Shannon entropy, and V-J evenness by the Gini coefficient. A clonotype was considered public if more than one individual shared it. TCRdb reprocessed the public reads (quality trimming at Q25 with fastp, clone calling with MiXCR) and kept in-frame beta chains. Identical CDR3 proteins give one entry, which carries the most common genes and DNA. It is TCRdb's table, rather than the study itself, that gives the V and J calls and clone size. Across this sample there are about 540,000 distinct CDR3 sequences, with about 14% seen only once. Of the sample, 8.5% to 10% is held by the ten largest clones.

These data were likewise used in another study, on T cells in Graves' hyperthyroidism and ophthalmopathy. According to the second study: Stable Graves' hyperthyroidism was defined as the absence of progression to ophthalmopathy over 18 months of follow-up. The hyperthyroidism patients were between 18 and 65 years old and newly diagnosed, with a disease duration of less than 2 months. The study excluded patients with uncontrolled infections, other autoimmune diseases, pregnancy or lactation. Diagnoses were established on the basis of clinical symptoms, serum thyroxine and TRAb, thyroid ultrasound, and orbital computed tomography. The first round of RT-PCR for the TCR CDR3 was performed with the HTBI primer set and the Qiagen OneStep RT-PCR kit. Most expanded thyroid clonotypes (frequency above 0.001) were also detected in blood, suggesting blood repertoires may reflect thyroid immune responses. A 13 V-J signature model separated ophthalmopathy from stable hyperthyroidism, with just over 85% sensitivity and approximately 81% specificity in cross-validation and 80%/75% in testing. In validation, the model predicted progression to ophthalmopathy a median of approximately 6.3 months before onset, with roughly 70% sensitivity and roughly 73% specificity. A discovery cohort of roughly 96 patients, about 40 with Graves' ophthalmopathy and more than 55 with stable Graves' hyperthyroidism, was used to find distinguishing TCR V-J signatures. An independent validation cohort of around 19 hyperthyroidism patients and approximately 15 patients who later progressed to ophthalmopathy tested prospective prediction of ophthalmopathy. For training and testing, the 80 to 100 patients in the discovery cohort were randomly divided in a 7:3 ratio. In more than five Graves' hyperthyroidism patients, the study also compared T-cell repertoires from thyroid tissue with T-cell repertoires from blood. After blood sampling, hyperthyroidism patients were treated with methimazole at a starting dose of 30 mg daily, and ophthalmopathy patients were treated with high-dose intravenous methylprednisolone. Libraries were constructed in a second round of multiplex PCR, after which size selection and purification were carried out. Paired-end sequencing of the libraries was performed with 100 bp reads on an Illumina HiSeq2000. SOAPnuke was used to process the raw data, with reads discarded if the reads contained adapters or uncalled bases, had a mean Phred below 15, or lacked an exact constant-primer or identifier match. COPE v1.2.5 was used to merge high-quality paired reads, and clonotypes were defined as unique nucleotide sequences. MiTCR v1.1 was used to align clonotypes to the IMGT TRBV, TRBD and TRBJ reference segments. Only V-J combinations with frequency above 0.0001, covering 99.2% of repertoires, were analysed. The TCS score was defined as the ratio of F50 (clonal expansion) to E x V (chaos), calculated using BLOSUM62-based TCRdist between CDR3 peptides within each V-J. Welch's t-statistics and random forest reduced roughly 540 V-J features to 13, which were used in a naive Bayes classifier (R e1071). Sample size was not statistically predetermined, and investigators were not blinded to group allocation. TCR Vbeta CDR3 sequencing of 135 peripheral blood samples (more than 40 ophthalmopathy, roughly 74 hyperthyroidism and some 17 progressor patients) is reported in the paper.

The receptor was isolated from a man aged 30-40 years with Graves disease. Donor details come from another sample of the same person, matched by shared clones. The sequencing here drew on peripheral blood mononuclear cells (PBMCs), taken at new diagnosis, from a patient treated with antithyroid drugs. The V and J genes are TRBV4-1 and TRBJ2-1, and possibly TRBD2, on 6 matching bases. The CDR3 here reads CASSQTGVGNEQFF. Read as DNA, the sequence is TGCGCCAGCAGCCAAACGGGGGTGGGTAATGAGCAGTTCTTC.